Shown below are 29 T cell receptor beta chains from a single sample sequenced in a study of control samples from healthy donors and cancer patients. Only in-frame clones appear in the TCRdb table, and some are missing; sequencing was by immunoSEQ multiplex PCR. The data contain about 140,000 clones, 90% to 95% of them singletons. Sequenced material: blood. The receptors were gathered from a man aged 40-50 years in good health.

The chain is built from TRBV28 and TRBJ2-1; TRBD1 or TRBD2 may be the D gene (5 bases each). The CDR3 sequence is 16 residues long. The V end lost 2 bases, the J end lost 6 bases, and 17 bases lay between the germline ends. Germline CDR1 MDHEN, CDR2 SYDVKM. CDR3 protein: CASSLGGREYGNEQFF. CDR3 sequence (DNA): TGTGCCAGCAGTTTAGGCGGCAGGGAGTACGGCAATGAGCAGTTCTTC.

The chain joins TRBV7-9 to TRBJ1-5; D gene uncertain. Trimming shortened V by 3 bases and J by 0 bases, and 6 bases separated the two germline ends. Germline V gene lookup returns CDR1 SEHNR and CDR2 FQNEAQ (reference sequence). CDR3 length equals 14 residues. The CDR3 reads CASSFYNSNQPQHF. CDR3 coding DNA: TGTGCCAGCAGCTTTTATAATAGCAATCAGCCCCAGCATTTT.

In its sample, this clone was seen a few times. The chain is built from TRBV14 and TRBJ1-1, with 7 bases matching TRBD1. The CDR3 length is 16 residues. Unmatched junction bases numbered 12, after V lost 4 bases and J lost 4 bases. Germline values: CDR1 SGHDN, CDR2 FVKESK. CDR3 coding DNA: TGTGCCAGCAGCCCCTTGACAGGGCGCGGGGGCACTGAAGCTTTCTTT. It codes for CASSPLTGRGGTEAFF.

The CDR3 is CASSKVGVETQYF. The CDR3 DNA follows: TGCGCCAGCAGTAAGGTAGGGGTAGAGACCCAGTACTTC. The gene calls are TRBV4-1 and TRBJ2-5, with TRBD1 as a possible D gene (5 bases). CDR3 length: 13 residues. V was shortened by 6 bases and J by 4 bases, with 12 bases between the two germline ends. Germline V gene sequence: CDR1 MGHRA, CDR2 YSYEKL.

The rearrangement joins TRBV10-2 to TRBJ1-5, with D maybe TRBD1 (6 bases). The germline CDR1 and CDR2 sequences are WSHSY and SAAADI. Trimming stripped 0 bases from V and 1 base from J, with 10 bases between. The CDR3 runs to 16 residues. The CDR3 protein is CASSESPGESNQPQHF. For the CDR3, the DNA is TGCGCCAGCAGTGAGTCTCCAGGGGAAAGCAATCAGCCCCAGCATTTT.

This chain links TRBV4-3 with TRBJ1-1; D is undetermined. V gave up 2 bases and J gave up 5 bases, with 12 bases separating them. The CDR3 totals 14 residues. Per germline, CDR1 LGHNA and CDR2 YSLEER. The CDR3 here is CASSQPSKGTEAFF. The DNA of the CDR3 is TGCGCCAGCAGCCAACCTTCAAAAGGGACTGAAGCTTTCTTT.

The chain links TRBV12-5 to TRBJ2-7, with a weak D call TRBD1 (5 bases). Germline CDR1 reads LGHNT; CDR2 reads FRNRAP. The CDR3 loop spans 13 amino acids. The germline V and J ends were trimmed by 5 bases and 10 bases, with 18 bases remaining between them. CDR3 protein: CASGVRTQGVQYF. As DNA, the CDR3 is TGTGCTAGTGGTGTGCGAACTCAGGGTGTACAGTACTTC.

The J gene is TRBJ1-1, the V gene TRBV7-3, with 8 bases that match TRBD1. The CDR3 spans 16 residues. Germline CDR1 reads SGHTA; CDR2 reads FQGTGA. The V gene end was trimmed by 2 bases and the J gene end by 0 bases; junction bases not matched to a gene: 5. Written as DNA, the CDR3 is TGTGCCAGCAGCTTAGGGGACAGGCACCTGAACACTGAAGCTTTCTTT. This translates into CASSLGDRHLNTEAFF.

The CDR3 here is CASSLRGGNYGYTF. The CDR3 DNA reads TGTGCCAGCAGCTTGAGGGGAGGGAACTATGGCTACACCTTC. V usage is TRBV5-4 and J usage is TRBJ1-2, with a possible D match to TRBD1 (5 bases). This CDR3 is built from 14 residues. Trimming took off 1 base at V and 2 bases at J, with 9 bases between the two ends. Germline V lookup: CDR1 SGHNT, CDR2 YYREEE (reference sequence).

This rearrangement joins TRBV4-1 to TRBJ1-4; D not resolved. CDR1 and CDR2 (germline): MGHRA, YSYEKL. V was trimmed by 0 bases and J by 5 bases, leaving 13 bases between them. The CDR3 runs 16 residues. CDR3 protein: CASSQDPDAENEKLFF. CDR3 coding DNA: TGCGCCAGCAGCCAAGATCCCGACGCGGAGAATGAAAAACTGTTTTTT.

This clone was counted once. The rearrangement links TRBV21-1 to TRBJ2-2; the DNA was not used to check the table's D call, TRBD1. TRBV21-1 is annotated as a pseudogene. The CDR3 covers 16 residues. The DNA of the CDR3 is TGTGCCAGCAGGGCCCCTCAGGGGTGGGTTACCGGGGAGCTGTTTTTT. Encoded protein: CASRAPQGWVTGELFF.

The chain links TRBV13 to TRBJ1-1, with TRBD1 as a possible D gene (6 bases). The CDR3 sequence is 15 residues long. V lost 2 bases to trimming and J lost 3 bases, with 13 bases between them. Germline V gene sequence: CDR1 PRHDT, CDR2 FYEKMQ (reference sequence). The CDR3 here is CASSLMGEGDTEAFF. The CDR3 DNA follows: TGTGCCAGCAGCTTAATGGGGGAGGGGGACACTGAAGCTTTCTTT.

This chain uses TRBV2 with TRBJ1-2; 8 bases align to TRBD1. The CDR3 runs to 17 residues. V was pared by 2 bases and J by 6 bases, with 14 bases of the junction left unmatched. Germline V gene sequence: CDR1 SNHLY, CDR2 FYNNEI. CDR3 bases: TGTGCCAGCAGTGAAAGGTGGGGGCAGGGGGCTTGGAATGGCTACACCTTC. This gives the protein CASSERWGQGAWNGYTF.

V and J are TRBV10-2 and TRBJ1-3, with TRBD1 matching 7 bases. This CDR3 contains 13 residues. Germline loops: CDR1 WSHSY, CDR2 SAAADI. V was pared by 3 bases and J by 8 bases, with 4 bases of the junction left unmatched. The CDR3 bases are TGCGCCAGCAGTGACTACAGGGGCTACACCATATATTTT. Its translation is CASSDYRGYTIYF.

The V and J genes are TRBV3-1 (or the pseudogene TRBV3-2) and TRBJ1-6; D remains unclear. CDR1 and CDR2 (germline): LGHDT, YNNKEL (reference sequence). The CDR3 covers 14 residues. The V end lost 1 base, the J end lost 5 bases, and 6 bases lay between the germline ends. The CDR3 DNA sequence: TGTGCCAGCAGCCAAGCGTACAATAATTCACCCCTCCACTTT. Translated: CASSQAYNNSPLHF.

The chain joins TRBV10-3 to TRBJ2-7, with a tentative D call TRBD2 (5 bases). V lost 0 bases, J lost 0 bases, and 6 bases lay in between. The CDR3 is made up of 14 amino acids. CDR1 and CDR2 from the germline V gene are ENHRY and SYGVKD. The CDR3 DNA reads as TGTGCCATCAGTGAGTCGGGGAGCTCCTACGAGCAGTACTTC. Amino acids: CAISESGSSYEQYF.

The gene calls are TRBV5-1 and TRBJ2-7; TRBD2 aligns across 8 bases. Germline CDR1 is SGHRS and CDR2 is YFSETQ. Trimming at V came to 3 bases and at J to 8 bases, leaving 13 bases not matched to a gene. CDR3 length equals 15 residues. CDR3 loop: CASSWWGGLGLQQYF. CDR3 bases: TGCGCCAGCAGCTGGTGGGGGGGACTAGGACTACAGCAGTACTTC. Full variable domain (remainder filled in from reference TRBV5-1 and TRBJ2-7): KAGVTQTPRYLIKTRGQQVTLSCSPISGHRSVSWYQQTPGQGLQFLFEYFSETQRNKGNFPGRFSGRQFSNSRSEMNVSTLELGDSALYLCASSWWGGLGLQQYFGPGTRLTVT.

The chain links TRBV18 to TRBJ2-7, with 10 bases aligning to TRBD1. The CDR3 has 13 residues. Germline lookup yields CDR1 KGHSH and CDR2 LQKENI. Trimming at V came to 6 bases and at J to 5 bases, leaving 4 bases not matched to a gene. CDR3 sequence reads: CASSPGQGNEQYF. Here the CDR3 DNA reads TGTGCCAGCTCCCCGGGACAGGGGAACGAGCAGTACTTC. Variable domain in full (rest from reference TRBV18 and TRBJ2-7): NAGVMQNPRHLVRRRGQEARLRCSPMKGHSHVYWYRQLPEEGLKFMVYLQKENIIDESGMPKERFSAEFPKEGPSILRIQQVVRGDSAAYFCASSPGQGNEQYFGPGTRLTVT.

A remark on this clone: Within the sample, other DNA sequences also encode this same CDR3. The V call is TRBV9, the J call TRBJ2-3, with D unclear. There are 14 residues in the CDR3. The V end was cut by 0 bases, the J end by 0 bases, with 5 bases between. The germline CDR1 and CDR2 sequences are SGDLS and YYNGEE. The CDR3 is CASSVEHSTDTQYF. The CDR3, as DNA: TGTGCCAGCAGCGTAGAACATAGCACAGATACGCAGTATTTT.

This rearrangement joins TRBV10-1 to TRBJ2-3, with D perhaps TRBD2 (6 bases). The CDR3 loop spans 16 amino acids. With 0 bases removed from V and 3 bases from J, the gap between germline ends came to 13 bases. Germline V gives CDR1 WNHNN, CDR2 SYGVQD (reference sequence). The CDR3 loop is CASSESVGRTTDTQYF. The DNA for the CDR3 is TGCGCCAGCAGTGAGTCGGTTGGGAGGACGACAGATACGCAGTATTTT.

A single count supports this clone. CDR3 amino acids: CASSRDRGTAEAFF. The CDR3 DNA follows: TGTGCCAGCAGTCGGGACAGGGGGACAGCTGAAGCTTTCTTT. This sequence joins TRBV6-2 or TRBV6-3 and TRBJ1-1; 11 nucleotides match TRBD1. This CDR3 has 14 amino acids. In germline, CDR1 is MNHEY, CDR2 SVGEGT. The trim removed 5 bases at V and 6 bases at J, leaving 5 bases unmatched.

The chain couples TRBV25-1 to TRBJ1-1; TRBD1 aligns across 8 bases. The V gene's germline CDR1 is MGHDK and CDR2 SYGVNS. V gave up 4 bases and J gave up 4 bases; unmatched junction bases: 8. This CDR3 has 15 amino acids. In DNA form, the CDR3 reads TGTGCCAGCAGTGGTGGACAGGGAAGAATCACTGAAGCTTTCTTT. Translating it yields CASSGGQGRITEAFF.

The chain employs TRBV6-5 and TRBJ2-7, with 9 bases lining up with TRBD1. The germline V gene has CDR1 MNHEY and CDR2 SVGAGI. Germline trimming cut 5 bases from V and 3 bases from J; bases unmatched to any gene: 5. The CDR3 is 14 residues long. This CDR3 reads CASSTRDRVYEQYF. CDR3 DNA sequence: TGTGCCAGCAGTACCCGGGACAGGGTCTACGAGCAGTACTTC.

V gene TRBV18 combines with J gene TRBJ1-1; D remains unclear. Germline V CDR1 and CDR2: KGHSH, LQKENI. V gave up 1 base and J gave up 4 bases, with 13 bases separating them. The CDR3 runs to 15 residues. The CDR3 DNA reads as TGTGCCAGCTCACCACGGCCGGGCGGGTCCACTGAAGCTTTCTTT. It yields the protein CASSPRPGGSTEAFF. The variable domain in full, with the rest retrieved from reference TRBV18 and TRBJ1-1, is NAGVMQNPRHLVRRRGQEARLRCSPMKGHSHVYWYRQLPEEGLKFMVYLQKENIIDESGMPKERFSAEFPKEGPSILRIQQVVRGDSAAYFCASSPRPGGSTEAFFGQGTRLTVV.

The V gene is TRBV18, the J gene TRBJ1-5, with D perhaps matching TRBD1 (6 bases). The V gene lost 4 bases and the J gene lost 1 base, with 11 bases spanning the gap. CDR1 KGHSH and CDR2 LQKENI come from the germline V gene. The CDR3 covers 15 residues. CDR3 nucleotides: TGTGCCAGCTCACAAACAGGGCGGAGCAATCAGCCCCAGCATTTT. Protein sequence: CASSQTGRSNQPQHF.

The rearrangement uses TRBV7-6 and TRBJ1-1; 9 bases match TRBD1. Germline CDR1 SGHVS, CDR2 FNYEAQ. The V segment lost 5 bases and the J segment 11 bases; nucleotides outside the gene matches: 15. This CDR3 contains 15 residues. In nucleotides, the CDR3 is TGTGCCAGCAGCCCCCGGGACAGGGATATAATGTTGGCTTTCTTT. This codes for CASSPRDRDIMLAFF. The full variable domain, completed using reference TRBV7-6 and TRBJ1-1, is GAGVSQSPRYKVTKRGQDVALRCDPISGHVSLYWYRQALGQGPEFLTYFNYEAQQDKSGLPNDRFSAERPEGSISTLTIQRTEQRDSAMYRCASSPRDRDIMLAFFGQGTRLTVV.

The CDR3 DNA sequence: TGTGCCAGTTCAGACAGGGGGCAAGATACGCAGTATTTT. Translating gives CASSDRGQDTQYF. The chain carries TRBV21-1 and TRBJ2-3; TRBD1 was called by the table and not checked on the DNA. TRBV21-1 is flagged as a pseudogene. This CDR3 is 13 amino acids long.

The chain has TRBV6-1 and TRBJ2-2; 10 bases are shared with TRBD1. The CDR3 length is 15 residues. Unmatched junction bases numbered 2, after V lost 2 bases and J lost 5 bases. Germline V gene lookup returns CDR1 MNHNS and CDR2 SASEGT. CDR3 region: CASSERDRGTGELFF. Written as DNA, the CDR3 is TGTGCCAGCAGTGAAAGGGACAGGGGAACCGGGGAGCTGTTTTTT.

The V call is TRBV18, the J call TRBJ2-7; possible D gene TRBD1, 5 bases. The germline V gene has CDR1 KGHSH and CDR2 LQKENI. This CDR3 is built from 15 residues. The V gene lost 2 bases and the J gene lost 1 base, with 12 bases spanning the gap. CDR3 loop: CASSPLSRESYEQYF. The CDR3 bases are TGTGCCAGCTCACCATTGAGCAGGGAATCCTACGAGCAGTACTTC.